What follows is one T cell receptor beta chain and its context. Its cognate antigen has yet to be identified. Base qualities are not provided; no much larger clone lies one nucleotide away. For CDR1 and CDR2, the germline V gene lists MDHEN and SYDVKM. Deletion took 7 bases off V and 6 bases off J, with a span of 19 bases between the germline ends. The CDR3 sequence holds 14 residues, the cysteine and phenylalanine included. Of the read, only the CDR3 DNA is kept; its 42 bases are in frame from base 1. These data are taken from a study of response to subunit inactivated influenza vaccine (dated by TCRdb to the late 2010s). Background on the whole study: Deep quantitative T cell receptor repertoire profiling was used in the study to track responses to a trivalent subunit inactivated influenza vaccine.

The study at large found these results: It was suggested by the authors that each seasonal influenza vaccination may recruit only a limited number of new T cells.

Receptor libraries were prepared by RT-PCR. Sequenced using an Illumina HiSeq 2500. TCRdb ran its own pipeline on the public reads, namely fastp trimming at Q25 and MiXCR clone calling, and kept in-frame beta chains. A single entry per CDR3 protein holds the most common genes and DNA from its merged rows. For this sample the table gives under 850,000 distinct CDR3 sequences, of which about 18% were detected only once. Roughly 10% of the sample is taken by the ten largest. This clonotype was sampled from a man aged 45-65 years who received an inactivated influenza vaccine. Donor details come from another sample of the same person, matched by shared clones. The chain couples TRBV28 to TRBJ2-7; TRBD1 is a possible D gene, resting on 6 matching bases. The specimen was PBMCs from blood, collected 5 days after vaccination. The CDR3 loop reads CASISGWGRGEQYF. Read as DNA, the sequence is TGTGCCAGCATCTCAGGGTGGGGGCGCGGCGAGCAGTACTTC. The reference TRBV28 and TRBJ2-7 proteins fill in what lies around the CDR3, so the full variable domain reads DVKVTQSSRYLVKRTGEKVFLECVQDMDHENMFWYRQDPGLGLRLIYFSYDVKMKEKGDIPEGYSVSREKKERFSLILESASTNQTSMYLCASISGWGRGEQYFGPGTRLTVT.